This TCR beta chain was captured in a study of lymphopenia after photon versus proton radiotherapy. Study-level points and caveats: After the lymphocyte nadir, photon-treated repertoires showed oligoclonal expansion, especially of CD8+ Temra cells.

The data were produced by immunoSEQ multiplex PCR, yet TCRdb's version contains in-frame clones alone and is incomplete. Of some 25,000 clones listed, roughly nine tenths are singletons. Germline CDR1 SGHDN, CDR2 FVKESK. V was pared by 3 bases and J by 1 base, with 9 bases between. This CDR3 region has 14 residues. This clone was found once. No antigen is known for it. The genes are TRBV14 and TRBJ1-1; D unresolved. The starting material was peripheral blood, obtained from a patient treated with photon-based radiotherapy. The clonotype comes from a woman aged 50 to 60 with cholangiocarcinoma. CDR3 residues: CASSQQTSNTEAFF. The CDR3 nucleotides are TGTGCCAGCAGCCAGCAGACCTCGAACACTGAAGCTTTCTTT. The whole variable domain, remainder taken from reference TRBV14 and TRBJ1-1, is EAGVTQFPSHSVIEKGQTVTLRCDPISGHDNLYWYRRVMGKEIKFLLHFVKESKQDESGMPNNRFLAERTGGTYSTLKVQPAELEDSGVYFCASSQQTSNTEAFFGQGTRLTVV.